This T cell receptor beta chain originates from a study of blood T cell repertoires in COVID-19 (TCRdb year 2020). Context from the whole study: Samples covering the acute and convalescent phases of COVID-19 were provided by collaborators in the United States, Italy and Spain. Where available, HLA class I and class II types were taken from metadata supplied by the sample provider and were not determined by assay-based typing. The prospective study material was composed of cDNA or gDNA derived from T cells, B-cell-depleted T cells, or PBMCs. A freely available public database, intended as a resource for researchers studying the immune response to SARS-CoV-2, is where the repertoires were released. The dataset comprised deeply sampled blood TCRbeta repertoires from subjects exposed to, actively infected with, or recovered from COVID-19. The sample metadata nearly always contained a de-identified subject ID, COVID-19 status, age in years and sex. The samples were drawn from the first 160 participants of the ongoing ImmuneRACE study and from roughly 1,300 subjects provided by 6 global collaborators.

TCRbeta CDR3 regions were amplified from genomic DNA using the immunoSEQ Assay, a bias-controlled multiplex PCR. Turning to the authors' computational methods: Nucleated cell counts per sample were estimated from amplification of reference gene primers within the assay. Sequence reads were collapsed and filtered to measure the absolute abundance of every unique TCRbeta CDR3 rearrangement. For each sample, productive Simpson clonality was calculated by taking the square root of Simpson's diversity index across productive rearrangements. TCRdb carries this immuneACCESS record with in-frame sequences only. Its versions omit some clonotypes, under half of them owing to an unresolved V gene in the studies checked, with the rest unexplained. V, J and clone size are those of that table, while D and trimming were read from the DNA. The table for this sample lists 90,000 to 150,000 clones; around three quarters of them were counted only once. The top ten hold 6.2% of the sample.

Each collaborating institution followed its own protocols to collect whole blood in K2EDTA tubes. For TCRbeta analysis, collaborator samples were shipped as frozen whole blood, as isolated PBMCs, or as DNA extracted from either sample type. Ends trimmed: V by 3 bases, J by 6 bases; bases unmatched to a gene: 5. Per the germline V gene (reference sequence), MNHEY is the CDR1 and SMNVEV is the CDR2. The CDR3, from cysteine to phenylalanine, totals 15 residues. The entry retains the CDR3 DNA only, 45 bases that are in frame from base 1. On this clone itself: The clone's antigen remains unknown. It has no much larger one-base neighbor in the sample; base qualities were not kept.

The full study reports these points: The quantity of clinical and demographic metadata differed by source and by participant and was supplied without curation.

The chain is made from TRBV27 and TRBJ1-6; TRBD1 fits 7 bases in the junction. The sequencing input was peripheral blood. This receptor was obtained from a man in his sixties or seventies with acute or convalescent COVID-19. The bases are TGTGCCAGCAGTTTGCGACAGGGCCTTAATTCACCCCTCCACTTT. Its translation is CASSLRQGLNSPLHF.